Following are 2 T cell receptor beta chains from one sample sequenced in a study of T-cell reconstitution after alpha-beta-depleted transplantation in children. A library of TCRbeta sequences, prepared with unique molecular identifiers, was generated. TCRdb re-called the PCR reads with MiXCR, one entry per CDR3 protein. The data show about 830,000 distinct CDR3 sequences, roughly 15% seen once. The sequencing here drew on PBMCs, mostly from graft donor cells, taken 360 days after TCRalphabeta/CD19-depleted stem cell transplant. All receptors come from a male patient between 5 and 17 years old who had a stem cell transplant for acute lymphoblastic leukemia, so the T cells may come from the graft donor.

This clonotype occurred a few times. The chain carries TRBV12-3 or TRBV12-4 and TRBJ1-2, with 9 bases matching TRBD1. The junction had 4 bases not matched to a gene; V was cut back by 3 bases and J by 8 bases. CDR3 length equals 13 residues. For the CDR3, the DNA is TGTGCCAGCAGTTTTGGGGGGACAGGGGGCTACACCTTC. Amino acids: CASSFGGTGGYTF.

This chain joins TRBV6-5 and TRBJ2-6; no firm D call. Trimming pared 0 bases from V and 0 bases from J, leaving 12 bases between. CDR1 and CDR2 from the germline V gene are MNHEY and SVGAGI. The CDR3 length is 18 residues. CDR3 bases: TGTGCCAGCAGTTACTCGGGTCCAGCCGGCTCTGGGGCCAACGTCCTGACTTTC. Translated: CASSYSGPAGSGANVLTF.